This T cell receptor beta chain is from a study of CD8+ T cells in alopecia areata (dated by TCRdb to about 2018). With respect to the entire study: The treated patients took part in an open-label pilot trial in which moderate-to-severe alopecia areata was treated with oral tofacitinib at 5 to 10 mg twice daily. immunoSEQ multiplex PCR using 35 Vbeta forward primers and 13 Jbeta reverse primers was used to amplify TCRbeta CDR3 regions. Clonality in the scalp was compared among normal scalp (n=4), patchy alopecia areata scalp (n=8), and alopecia totalis/universalis scalp (n=8). RNA came from the PAXgene miRNA kit for fixed scalp, the miRNeasy kit for PBMCs, and the RNeasy kit for mouse skin. Tofacitinib-treated patients had biopsies at baseline and at 4 and 24 weeks of treatment, with a later scalp biopsy in several patients. In both human patients and the C3H/HeJ mouse model, the study applied high-throughput TCRbeta sequencing to look at T cell clonal expansion in alopecia areata. Human TCRbeta sequencing covered scalp tissue and sorted CD4+ and CD8+ peripheral blood T cells from patchy and totalis/universalis alopecia areata patients and healthy controls. Patients stayed on tofacitinib for 6 to 18 months and then had 6 months of follow-up off drug so that delayed response and recurrence could be assessed.

Taken with the paper, the label for time point translates to: baseline before oral tofacitinib. Lesional scalp punch biopsies and peripheral blood were obtained from alopecia areata patients. PBMCs were separated by density centrifugation and stained for CD3, CD4 and CD8, after which CD4+ and CD8+ T cells were sorted on a FACSAria. Libraries were prepared through the immunoSEQ multiplex PCR assay. To provide template for TCR sequencing, every sample had RNA extracted and reverse transcribed into cDNA. SuperScript III was used for first-strand cDNA synthesis, primed with a 2:1 mix of oligo-dT and random hexamers. A synthetic immune receptor repertoire was used to assess amplification bias, and residual bias was removed computationally. As for how the authors treated the data: Raw reads were preprocessed to remove errors, and CDR3 was defined by IMGT conventions from the conserved cysteine to phenylalanine. Clonality was computed by normalizing Shannon entropy by log2 of the number of productive unique TCRs and subtracting the result from 1. Whether each scalp clone was CD4 or CD8 was inferred by checking scalp TCRbeta sequences against the CD4 and CD8 repertoires from sorted blood. In TCRdb, the immuneACCESS table is reduced to in-frame sequences with V and J assigned. These tables do not hold every clone; where another copy was compared, an unresolved V gene accounts for under half, and the others remain unexplained. The DNA gave D and trimming, while V, J and clone size come from that table. Present in this sample are around 69,000 clones, 55% to 75% of which were seen just once. Roughly 18% of the sample rests with the top ten.

This clone was seen only a few times. Its recognized antigen is unknown. It has no much larger one-base neighbor in the sample; base qualities were not kept. The CDR3 spans 19 residues, from the cysteine through the phenylalanine. The DNA shown is the 57-base CDR3, in frame from base 1. The germline V gene specifies SGDLS as CDR1 and YYNGEE as CDR2. V loses 1 base, J loses 8 bases, and the germline ends lie 28 bases apart. The paper as a whole reports these results and caveats: Unlike mouse skin, where gammadelta T cells dominate, normal human skin contains resident alphabeta T cells that get sequenced too, which complicates analysis of the scalp TCR repertoire. Compared with normal scalp, lesional scalp, particularly in alopecia totalis/universalis, had higher clonality and more expanded CD8+ clones, which suggests antigenic drive. TCR sequences shared between patients were less clear than in mice, possibly partly because of HLA diversity in the patient population.

The clonotype was recovered from a human donor with alopecia areata. This chain joins TRBV9 to TRBJ2-1; TRBD2 might be the D gene, on 5 matching bases. The source material was CD8+ T cells sorted from blood, sampled at week 0. The bases are TGTGCCAGCAGCGTAAACCCCATGTCTAGCCGAAGTATGGGCGATGAGCAGTTCTTC. Its amino acids are CASSVNPMSSRSMGDEQFF. With the portions outside the CDR3 filled from the reference TRBV9 and TRBJ2-1 genes, the complete variable region becomes DSGVTQTPKHLITATGQRVTLRCSPRSGDLSVYWYQQSLDQGLQFLIQYYNGEERAKGNILERFSAQQFPDLHSELNLSSLELGDSALYFCASSVNPMSSRSMGDEQFFGPGTRLTVL.